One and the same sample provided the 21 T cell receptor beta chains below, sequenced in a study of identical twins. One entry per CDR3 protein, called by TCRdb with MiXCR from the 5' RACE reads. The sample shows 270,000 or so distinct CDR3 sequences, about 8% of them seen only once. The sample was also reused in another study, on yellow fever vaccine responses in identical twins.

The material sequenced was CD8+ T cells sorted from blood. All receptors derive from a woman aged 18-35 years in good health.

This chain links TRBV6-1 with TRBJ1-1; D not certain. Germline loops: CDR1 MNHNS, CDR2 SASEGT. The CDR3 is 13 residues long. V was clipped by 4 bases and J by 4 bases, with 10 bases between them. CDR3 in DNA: TGTGCCAGCAGTGGCCCCCTGGGCACTGAAGCTTTCTTT. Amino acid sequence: CASSGPLGTEAFF.

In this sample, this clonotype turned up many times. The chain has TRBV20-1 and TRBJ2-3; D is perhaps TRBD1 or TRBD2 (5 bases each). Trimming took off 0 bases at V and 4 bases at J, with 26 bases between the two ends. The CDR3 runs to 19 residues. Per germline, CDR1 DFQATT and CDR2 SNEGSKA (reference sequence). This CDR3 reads CSARDRDLVLVVSSDTQYF. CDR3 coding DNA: TGCAGTGCTAGAGACCGGGACCTGGTCTTAGTGGTGTCATCAGATACGCAGTATTTT.

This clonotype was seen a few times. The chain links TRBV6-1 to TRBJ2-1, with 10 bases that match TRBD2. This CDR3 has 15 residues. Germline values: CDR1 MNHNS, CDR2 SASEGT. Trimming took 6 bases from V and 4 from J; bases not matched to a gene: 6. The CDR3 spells CASSTLAGEYNEQFF. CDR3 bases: TGTGCCAGCAGCACGCTAGCGGGAGAGTACAATGAGCAGTTCTTC.

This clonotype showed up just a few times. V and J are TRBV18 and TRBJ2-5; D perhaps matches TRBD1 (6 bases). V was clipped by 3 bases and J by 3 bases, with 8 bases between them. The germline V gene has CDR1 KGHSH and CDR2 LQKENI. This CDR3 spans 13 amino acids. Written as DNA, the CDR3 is TGTGCCAGCTCACCTTGGACAGAAGAGACCCAGTACTTC. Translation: CASSPWTEETQYF.

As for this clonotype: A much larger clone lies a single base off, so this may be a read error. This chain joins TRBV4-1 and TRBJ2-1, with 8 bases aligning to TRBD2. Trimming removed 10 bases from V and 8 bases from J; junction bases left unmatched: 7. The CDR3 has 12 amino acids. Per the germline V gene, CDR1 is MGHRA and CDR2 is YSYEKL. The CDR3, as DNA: TGCGCCATGGAGACTAGCGAAGATGAGCAGTTCTTC. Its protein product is CAMETSEDEQFF.

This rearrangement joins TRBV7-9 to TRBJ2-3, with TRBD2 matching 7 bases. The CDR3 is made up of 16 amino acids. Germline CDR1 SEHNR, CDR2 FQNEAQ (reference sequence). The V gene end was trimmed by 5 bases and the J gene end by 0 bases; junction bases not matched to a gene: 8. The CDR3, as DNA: TGTGCCAGCAGCGACATTCTAGCGGCAAGCACAGATACGCAGTATTTT. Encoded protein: CASSDILAASTDTQYF.

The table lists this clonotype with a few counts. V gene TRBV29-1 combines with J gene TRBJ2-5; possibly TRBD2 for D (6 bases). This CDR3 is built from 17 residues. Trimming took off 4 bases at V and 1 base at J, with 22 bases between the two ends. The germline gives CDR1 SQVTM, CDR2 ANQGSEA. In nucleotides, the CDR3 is TGCAGCGTTGGCGGCCAGTCTAGCGAATTTTTCCAAGAGACCCAGTACTTC. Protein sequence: CSVGGQSSEFFQETQYF.

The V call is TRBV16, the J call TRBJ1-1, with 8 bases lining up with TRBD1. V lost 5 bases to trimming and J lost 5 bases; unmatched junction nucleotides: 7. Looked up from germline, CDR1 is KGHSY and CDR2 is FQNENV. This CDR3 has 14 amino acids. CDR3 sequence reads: CASSFWTGLTEAFF. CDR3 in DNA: TGTGCCAGCAGCTTCTGGACAGGGCTGACTGAAGCTTTCTTT.

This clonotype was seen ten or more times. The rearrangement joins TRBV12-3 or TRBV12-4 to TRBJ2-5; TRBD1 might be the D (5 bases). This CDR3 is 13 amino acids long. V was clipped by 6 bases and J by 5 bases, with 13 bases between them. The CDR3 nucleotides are TGTGCCAGCAGCCTCAGGGTCGGTGAGACCCAGTACTTC. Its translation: CASSLRVGETQYF.

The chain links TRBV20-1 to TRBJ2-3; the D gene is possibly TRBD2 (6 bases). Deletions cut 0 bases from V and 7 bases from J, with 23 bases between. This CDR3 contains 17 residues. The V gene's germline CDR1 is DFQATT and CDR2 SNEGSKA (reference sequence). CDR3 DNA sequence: TGCAGTGCTAGAGATCCCCGTCTTATGAGCGGGTGGAATACGCAGTATTTT. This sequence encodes CSARDPRLMSGWNTQYF.

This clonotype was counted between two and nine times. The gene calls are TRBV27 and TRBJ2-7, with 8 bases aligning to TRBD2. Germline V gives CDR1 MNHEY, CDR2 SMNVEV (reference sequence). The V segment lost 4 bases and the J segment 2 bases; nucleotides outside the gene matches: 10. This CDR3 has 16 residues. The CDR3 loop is CASSWIGGGSPYEQYF. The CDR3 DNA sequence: TGTGCCAGCAGTTGGATCGGGGGGGGAAGCCCCTACGAGCAGTACTTC.

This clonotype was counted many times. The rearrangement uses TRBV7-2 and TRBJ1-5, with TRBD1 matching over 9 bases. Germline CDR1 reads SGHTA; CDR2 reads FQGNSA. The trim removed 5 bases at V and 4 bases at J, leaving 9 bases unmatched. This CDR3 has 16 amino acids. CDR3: CASSPGTGPRNQPQHF. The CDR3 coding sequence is TGTGCCAGCAGCCCAGGGACAGGGCCAAGAAATCAGCCCCAGCATTTT.

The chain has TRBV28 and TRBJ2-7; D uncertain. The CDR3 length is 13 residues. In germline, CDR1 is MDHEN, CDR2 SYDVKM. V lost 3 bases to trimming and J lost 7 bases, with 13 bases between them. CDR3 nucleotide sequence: TGTGCCAGCAGTTTCTCGACACCGAGGGAGCAGTACTTC. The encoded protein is CASSFSTPREQYF.

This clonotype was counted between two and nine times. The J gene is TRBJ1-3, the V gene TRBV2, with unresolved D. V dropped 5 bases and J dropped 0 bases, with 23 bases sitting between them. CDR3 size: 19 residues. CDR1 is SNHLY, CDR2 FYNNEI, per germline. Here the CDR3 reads CASSYETGRWSGSGNTIYF. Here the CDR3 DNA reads TGTGCCAGCAGTTATGAAACTGGGAGGTGGTCCGGCTCTGGAAACACCATATATTTT.

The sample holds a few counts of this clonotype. The CDR3: CSARDLTSGPQETQYF. CDR3 DNA sequence: TGCAGTGCTAGAGATTTGACTAGCGGGCCCCAAGAGACCCAGTACTTC. The chain is built from TRBV20-1 and TRBJ2-5; 10 nucleotides line up with TRBD2. J lost 1 base, V lost 0 bases, and 5 bases had no gene match. The germline V gene encodes CDR1 DFQATT and CDR2 SNEGSKA (reference sequence). The CDR3 spans 16 residues.

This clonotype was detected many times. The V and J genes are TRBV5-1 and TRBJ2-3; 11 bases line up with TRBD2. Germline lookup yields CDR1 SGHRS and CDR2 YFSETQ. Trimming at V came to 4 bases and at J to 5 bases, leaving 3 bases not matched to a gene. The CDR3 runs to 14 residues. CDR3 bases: TGCGCCAGCAGCCTCGGGACTAGCGGAGATACGCAGTATTTT. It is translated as CASSLGTSGDTQYF.

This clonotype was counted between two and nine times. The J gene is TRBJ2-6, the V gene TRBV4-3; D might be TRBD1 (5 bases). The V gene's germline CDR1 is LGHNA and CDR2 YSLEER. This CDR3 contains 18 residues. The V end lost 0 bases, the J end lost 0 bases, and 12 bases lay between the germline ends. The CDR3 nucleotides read TGCGCCAGCAGCCAAGATCAGGGCTCTTACTCTGGGGCCAACGTCCTGACTTTC. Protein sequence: CASSQDQGSYSGANVLTF.

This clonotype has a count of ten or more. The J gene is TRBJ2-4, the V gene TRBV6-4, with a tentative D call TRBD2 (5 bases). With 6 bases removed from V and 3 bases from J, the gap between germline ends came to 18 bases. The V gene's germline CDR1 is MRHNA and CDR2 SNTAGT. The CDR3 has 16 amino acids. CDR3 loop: CASSPSDGDGKNIQYF. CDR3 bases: TGTGCCAGCAGCCCATCTGACGGGGATGGCAAAAACATTCAGTACTTC.

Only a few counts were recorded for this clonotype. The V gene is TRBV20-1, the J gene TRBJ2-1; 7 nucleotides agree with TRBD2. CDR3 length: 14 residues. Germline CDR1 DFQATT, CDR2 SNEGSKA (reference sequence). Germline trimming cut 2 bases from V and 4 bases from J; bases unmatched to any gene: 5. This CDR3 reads CSARSGEGYNEQFF. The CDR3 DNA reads TGCAGTGCTAGATCGGGGGAGGGGTACAATGAGCAGTTCTTC.

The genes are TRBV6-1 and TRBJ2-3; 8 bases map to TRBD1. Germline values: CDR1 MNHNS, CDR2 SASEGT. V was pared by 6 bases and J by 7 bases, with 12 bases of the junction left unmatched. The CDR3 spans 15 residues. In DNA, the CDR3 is TGTGCCAGCAGGACGCAGACAGGGGAAGGGAATACGCAGTATTTT. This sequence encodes CASRTQTGEGNTQYF.

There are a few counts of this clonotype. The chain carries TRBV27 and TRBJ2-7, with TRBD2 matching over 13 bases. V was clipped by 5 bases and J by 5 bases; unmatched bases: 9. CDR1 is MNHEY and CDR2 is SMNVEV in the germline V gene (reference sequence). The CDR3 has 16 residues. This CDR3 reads CASSPWTSGRGDEQYF. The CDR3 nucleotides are TGTGCCAGCAGTCCGTGGACTAGCGGGAGAGGCGACGAGCAGTACTTC.